These 14 T cell receptor beta chains originate from one sample sequenced in a study of shared clonotypes between healthy human individuals. Clones were sequenced by immunoSEQ multiplex PCR, and TCRdb holds only the in-frame ones, with some missing. The sample contains some 2.1 million clones, roughly 95% of which appear only once. Naive CD8 cells lacked CD45RO and underwent positive selection for CCR7, leaving out terminally differentiated effector memory CD45RA+ cells. The specimen sequenced was naive CD8+ T cells sorted from blood. These receptors were obtained from a man between 18 and 35 years old in good health.

Worth noting for this clone: The identical CDR3 is also encoded by other nucleotide sequences in the sample. The rearrangement links TRBV28 to TRBJ1-1, with no clear D. The germline gives CDR1 MDHEN, CDR2 SYDVKM. V was clipped by 6 bases and J by 5 bases, with 7 bases between them. The CDR3 runs 11 residues. The DNA for the CDR3 is TGTGCCAGCAGCCCGGGAACTGAAGCTTTCTTT. Encoded protein: CASSPGTEAFF. Supplemented by reference TRBV28 and TRBJ1-1, the full variable domain reads DVKVTQSSRYLVKRTGEKVFLECVQDMDHENMFWYRQDPGLGLRLIYFSYDVKMKEKGDIPEGYSVSREKKERFSLILESASTNQTSMYLCASSPGTEAFFGQGTRLTVV.

This clone was seen a single time. The rearrangement links TRBV10-2 to TRBJ1-3; no clear D. The CDR3 extends over 12 amino acids. In germline, CDR1 is WSHSY, CDR2 SAAADI. Trimming removed 6 bases at V and 11 bases at J, with 14 bases between. CDR3 region: CASRRQDNPIYF. The CDR3 nucleotides read TGCGCCAGCAGGCGGCAAGATAATCCCATATATTTT.

V is TRBV27 and J is TRBJ2-3; 9 bases are a match to TRBD2. The germline V gene has CDR1 MNHEY and CDR2 SMNVEV (reference sequence). V lost 2 bases to trimming and J lost 1 base; unmatched junction nucleotides: 7. The length of the CDR3 is 17 residues. The CDR3 coding sequence is TGTGCCAGCAGTTTAACTAGCGGGTATTTGGGCACAGATACGCAGTATTTT. It yields the protein CASSLTSGYLGTDTQYF.

The V and J genes are TRBV5-6 and TRBJ1-1; D unresolved. Trimming left V 2 bases short and J 6 bases short, with 11 bases between. The CDR3 extends over 13 amino acids. The germline V gene encodes CDR1 SGHDT and CDR2 YYEEEE. The CDR3 reads CASSFQIFPEAFF. In DNA, the CDR3 is TGTGCCAGCAGCTTTCAGATTTTCCCTGAAGCTTTCTTT.

With regard to this clone: Within the sample, other DNA sequences also encode this same CDR3. The V and J genes are TRBV9 and TRBJ1-2; D is undetermined. In germline, CDR1 is SGDLS, CDR2 YYNGEE. Trimming stripped 4 bases from V and 8 bases from J, with 12 bases between. This CDR3 has 12 amino acids. The CDR3 protein is CASSPGSGGYTF. As DNA, the CDR3 is TGTGCCAGCAGCCCGGGATCGGGAGGCTACACCTTC. Complete variable domain (other parts from reference TRBV9 and TRBJ1-2): DSGVTQTPKHLITATGQRVTLRCSPRSGDLSVYWYQQSLDQGLQFLIQYYNGEERAKGNILERFSAQQFPDLHSELNLSSLELGDSALYFCASSPGSGGYTFGSGTRLTVV.

The chain uses TRBV27 and TRBJ2-7; D unresolved. This CDR3 is built from 13 residues. V gave up 3 bases and J gave up 5 bases, with 11 bases separating them. Per the germline V gene, CDR1 is MNHEY and CDR2 is SMNVEV (reference sequence). CDR3 DNA: TGTGCCAGCAGTTTCGGCGTGGGCGACGAGCAGTACTTC. It specifies CASSFGVGDEQYF.

The chain uses TRBV29-1 and TRBJ2-3, with 11 bases identical to TRBD2. CDR1 is SQVTM and CDR2 is ANQGSEA in the germline V gene. The CDR3 spans 18 residues. V lost 4 bases to trimming and J lost 5 bases; unmatched junction nucleotides: 17. CDR3: CSVVDVGASGRFGDTQYF. CDR3 coding DNA: TGCAGCGTTGTCGACGTCGGGGCTAGCGGGAGGTTCGGAGATACGCAGTATTTT.

As to this clone: The same CDR3 can be traced to other DNA sequences in this sample. The chain employs TRBV9 and TRBJ2-5, with 12 nucleotides matching TRBD2. CDR1 is SGDLS and CDR2 is YYNGEE in the germline V gene. V shed 3 bases, J shed 0 bases, and the junction held 3 bases outside the gene matches. This CDR3 is built from 16 residues. The CDR3 coding sequence is TGTGCCAGCAGCGAGGGGACTAGCGGGTACCAAGAGACCCAGTACTTC. Translation: CASSEGTSGYQETQYF.

The V and J genes are TRBV13 and TRBJ2-1, with 7 bases that match TRBD2. Trimming removed 5 bases from V and 2 bases from J; junction bases left unmatched: 6. Germline lookup yields CDR1 PRHDT and CDR2 FYEKMQ (reference sequence). CDR3 size: 15 residues. CDR3 nucleotide sequence: TGTGCCAGCAGCCAAGAAACTAGCGCCTACAATGAGCAGTTCTTC. It encodes CASSQETSAYNEQFF.

The chain is built from TRBV6-5 and TRBJ2-5, with D perhaps matching TRBD1 (5 bases). Deletions cut 2 bases from V and 7 bases from J, with 14 bases between. Germline CDR1 is MNHEY and CDR2 is SVGAGI. This CDR3 is 14 amino acids long. CDR3 amino acids: CASSYGQGLGTQYF. CDR3 nucleotide sequence: TGTGCCAGCAGTTACGGGCAGGGATTGGGGACCCAGTACTTC.

This rearrangement joins TRBV13 to TRBJ2-2; possible D gene TRBD2, 7 bases. Germline CDR1 PRHDT, CDR2 FYEKMQ (reference sequence). The CDR3 has 18 amino acids. Trimming took off 3 bases at V and 3 bases at J, with 20 bases between the two ends. This chain's CDR3 is CASSFPPPGGGDTGELFF. The CDR3 DNA follows: TGTGCCAGCAGCTTCCCCCCCCCGGGGGGCGGTGACACCGGGGAGCTGTTTTTT.

J is TRBJ2-5 and V is TRBV6-5; the D call may be TRBD1 or TRBD2 (6 bases each). Germline V gives CDR1 MNHEY, CDR2 SVGAGI. The CDR3 is made up of 15 amino acids. Trimming took off 7 bases at V and 2 bases at J, with 17 bases between the two ends. The CDR3 region has the DNA TGTGCCAGCAACCCCGACGGGGGCATACAAGAGACCCAGTACTTC. It encodes CASNPDGGIQETQYF.

The chain employs TRBV5-4 and TRBJ1-1, with no clear D. The length of the CDR3 is 13 residues. Germline loops: CDR1 SGHNT, CDR2 YYREEE (reference sequence). V shed 2 bases and J shed 4 bases, with 9 bases lying between them. The DNA of the CDR3 is TGTGCCAGCAGCTTATTAGGGTCCACTGAAGCTTTCTTT. Encoded protein: CASSLLGSTEAFF.

The rearrangement links TRBV5-6 to TRBJ2-1; D gene uncertain. CDR1 SGHDT and CDR2 YYEEEE come from the germline V gene. The CDR3 is 15 residues long. V gave up 0 bases and J gave up 3 bases, with 10 bases separating them. Here the CDR3 reads CASSLEMASYNEQFF. In DNA form, the CDR3 reads TGTGCCAGCAGCTTGGAAATGGCCAGCTACAATGAGCAGTTCTTC.